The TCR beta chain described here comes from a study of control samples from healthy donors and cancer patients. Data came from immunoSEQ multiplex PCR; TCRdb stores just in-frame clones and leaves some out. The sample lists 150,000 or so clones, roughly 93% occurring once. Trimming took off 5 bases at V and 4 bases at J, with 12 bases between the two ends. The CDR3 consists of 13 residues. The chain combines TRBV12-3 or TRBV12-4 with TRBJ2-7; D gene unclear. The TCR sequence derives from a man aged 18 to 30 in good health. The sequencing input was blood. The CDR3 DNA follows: TGTGCCAGCAGTCTCGCTTCCTGGTACGAGCAGTACTTC. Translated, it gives CASSLASWYEQYF.